The following is a T cell receptor (beta chain) sequence with its context. Its target is unknown. Through 5' RACE with UMI labels, the TRB cDNA libraries were prepared. TCRdb processed the 5' RACE reads again and assigns one entry to each CDR3 protein, with no DNA. The sample has about 43,000 distinct CDR3 sequences. The source of the sample is a study of CXCR3-negative and CXCR3-positive naive CD8 T cells. Study-level findings and limits: The study found CXCR3 expression partially decreased after cryopreservation and ran most assays on fresh PBMCs. The study found that naive CXCR3-negative and CXCR3-positive cells shared TRBV-TRBJ usage, while memory cells differed.

This CDR3 contains 13 residues. The germline CDR1 and CDR2 sequences are SQVTM and ANQGSEA. The chain has TRBV29-1 and TRBJ2-3. The source is a human donor in good health. Some clones in this sample may be carry-over from other donors' samples. The sequenced sample was memory CD8+ T cells from blood. CDR3 sequence reads: CSVEPASTDTQYF.